This TCR beta chain appears in the sequencing data of a study of early T cells in non-severe SARS-CoV-2 infection. This CDR3 comprises 12 residues. Germline V gene data show CDR1 as DFQATT and CDR2 as SNEGSKA (reference sequence). V was cut by 2 bases and J by 1 base, with 5 bases left in between. Individual cDNA molecules each received unique molecular identifiers attached to them. TCRdb independently ran MiXCR on the 5' RACE reads; one entry per CDR3 protein. Here the sample spans around 65,000 distinct CDR3 sequences, roughly 12% being singletons. This clonotype has ten or more counts. The TCR comes from an adult who was a healthcare worker with PCR-confirmed SARS-CoV-2 infection or an uninfected control (not recorded which). The chain couples TRBV20-1 to TRBJ1-1; D unresolved. Sequencing was performed on whole blood, taken at baseline. In nucleotides, the CDR3 is TGCAGTGCTAGACCCTGGAACACTGAAGCTTTCTTT. It is translated as CSARPWNTEAFF.